These 28 T cell receptor beta chains were sequenced from one sample in a study of regulatory T cells in long-lasting Graves disease. Documented time point: newly diagnosed GD, antithyroid drugs for less than 3 months. TCR sequences were obtained from RNA taken from PBMCs. Arm-PCR with iRepertoire HTBI primers amplified the CDR3 regions for these TCR beta libraries. TCRdb reprocessed the multiplex PCR reads via MiXCR and lists one record per CDR3 protein. The table shows a few hundred thousand distinct CDR3 sequences, with approximately 16% occurring only once. Separately, the same data were catalogued under a study of T cells in Graves' hyperthyroidism and ophthalmopathy.

Here the sequenced sample was peripheral blood mononuclear cells (PBMCs), taken at new diagnosis, from a patient treated with antithyroid drugs. The receptors stem from a woman in her forties with Graves disease.

The gene calls are TRBV20-1 and TRBJ1-2, with unresolved D. Germline CDR1 DFQATT, CDR2 SNEGSKA (reference sequence). With 0 bases removed from V and 0 bases from J, the gap between germline ends came to 11 bases. CDR3 length: 15 amino acids. The CDR3 DNA reads TGCAGTGCTAGAGATCCGGACGTTGCTAACTATGGCTACACCTTC. Amino acid sequence: CSARDPDVANYGYTF.

The table lists this clonotype with many counts. V gene TRBV19 combines with J gene TRBJ2-7; 8 bases agree with TRBD1. This CDR3 has 13 amino acids. CDR1 and CDR2 from the germline V gene are LNHDA and SQIVND (reference sequence). Trimming took 8 bases from V and 3 from J; bases not matched to a gene: 6. CDR3 protein: CASRDRGNYEQYF. The CDR3 coding sequence is TGTGCCAGTCGAGACAGGGGAAACTACGAGCAGTACTTC.

This clonotype occurred a few times. This may be a read error: a much more frequent sequence differs by one nucleotide. V and J are TRBV3-1 and TRBJ1-1; no reliable D call. Germline V gene lookup returns CDR1 LGHDT and CDR2 YNNKEL (reference sequence). The CDR3 runs 12 residues. CDR3 protein: CASSQARAEASF. The CDR3 bases are TGTGCCAGCAGCCAAGCTCGGGCTGAAGCTTCCTTT.

Comment on this clonotype: A single base separates this from a much larger clone, so it may be a read error. This chain's CDR3 is CASSIPGTSGRDYNEQFF. As DNA, the CDR3 is TGTGCCAGTAGTATTCCCGGGACTAGCGGGAGGGACTACAATGAGCAGTTCTTC. V gene TRBV19 combines with J gene TRBJ2-1; 16 nucleotides line up with TRBD2. The CDR3 sequence is 18 residues long. From germline, CDR1 is LNHDA and CDR2 SQIVND (reference sequence). V shed 3 bases, J shed 3 bases, and the junction held 5 bases outside the gene matches.

This clonotype was counted ten times or more. The J gene is TRBJ2-7, the V gene TRBV6-1; 9 positions agree with TRBD1. The V gene's germline CDR1 is MNHNS and CDR2 SASEGT. The CDR3 loop spans 14 amino acids. J was trimmed by 3 bases and V by 3 bases; bases with no gene match: 3. CDR3 sequence: CASSDGTGIYEQYF. The CDR3 DNA follows: TGTGCCAGCAGTGATGGGACAGGGATCTACGAGCAGTACTTC.

This clonotype was seen ten or more times. The chain uses TRBV28 and TRBJ2-7; D is ambiguous. CDR3 length equals 12 residues. V lost 5 bases, J lost 2 bases, and 7 bases lay in between. From germline, CDR1 is MDHEN and CDR2 SYDVKM. DNA of the CDR3: TGTGCCAGCAGTACCCATACCTACGAGCAGTACTTC. It yields the protein CASSTHTYEQYF.

This clonotype has ten or more counts. The V call is TRBV24-1, the J call TRBJ2-1; 10 bases map to TRBD2. J was trimmed by 4 bases and V by 4 bases; bases with no gene match: 6. Germline assignment: CDR1 KGHDR and CDR2 SFDVKD. The CDR3 sequence is 16 residues long. CDR3 sequence reads: CATSDRLAGIYNEQFF. The CDR3 DNA sequence: TGTGCCACCAGTGACCGACTAGCGGGTATATACAATGAGCAGTTCTTC.

This clonotype was observed at least ten times. V gene TRBV15 combines with J gene TRBJ2-1, with D maybe TRBD2 (5 bases). V lost 1 base and J 11 bases, leaving 12 bases between the germline ends. Germline V gives CDR1 LNHNV, CDR2 YYDKDF (reference sequence). The CDR3 runs to 13 residues. The DNA of the CDR3 is TGTGCCACCAGCAGAGGCCCCGGGGATAAGCAGTTCTTC. Its protein is CATSRGPGDKQFF.

This clonotype was detected ten times or more. The rearrangement joins TRBV20-1 to TRBJ1-1, with D perhaps matching TRBD1 (6 bases). The CDR3 extends over 15 amino acids. Trimming stripped 6 bases from V and 1 base from J, with 18 bases between. Germline CDR1 and CDR2: DFQATT and SNEGSKA (reference sequence). CDR3 bases: TGCAGTGCAGGGGCCTCCGGGGGCGGGAACACTGAAGCTTTCTTT. Translating it yields CSAGASGGGNTEAFF.

This clonotype has ten or more counts. V and J are TRBV5-4 and TRBJ2-5, with 9 bases identical to TRBD2. The length of the CDR3 is 17 residues. The J segment lost 4 bases and the V segment lost 0 bases, leaving 10 bases of the junction unmatched. CDR1 and CDR2 (germline): SGHNT, YYREEE (reference sequence). In nucleotides, the CDR3 is TGTGCCAGCAGCTTGGACGGCGGGAGGGCTACGTCAGAGACCCAGTACTTC. This codes for CASSLDGGRATSETQYF.

This clonotype was observed a handful of times. The J gene is TRBJ2-7, the V gene TRBV4-1; tentative D call: TRBD1 (5 bases). Deletions cut 3 bases from V and 2 bases from J, with 17 bases between. CDR3 length: 16 amino acids. From germline, CDR1 is MGHRA and CDR2 YSYEKL. The CDR3 DNA follows: TGCGCCAGCAGCCACCAAGCTGACGCAGGGACCTACGAGCAGTACTTC. It encodes CASSHQADAGTYEQYF.

At least ten counts were recorded for this clonotype. The genes are TRBV12-3 or TRBV12-4 and TRBJ1-1; D unresolved. The CDR3 sequence is 15 residues long. V lost 5 bases to trimming and J lost 6 bases, with 19 bases between them. The CDR3: CASSPIPLAGAEAFF. The DNA of the CDR3 is TGTGCCAGCAGTCCTATCCCATTGGCCGGAGCTGAAGCTTTCTTT.

The rearrangement joins TRBV5-1 to TRBJ2-1, with TRBD2 matching 9 bases. The CDR3 totals 14 residues. CDR1 and CDR2 (germline): SGHRS, YFSETQ. The junction had 6 bases not matched to a gene; V was cut back by 4 bases and J by 7 bases. CDR3 coding DNA: TGCGCCAGCAGCATACAGACTAGCGGTAATGAGCAGTTCTTC. Amino acids: CASSIQTSGNEQFF.

This clonotype was detected ten times or more. At one of its ends the junction is not consistent with the germline gene, which may arise from a read error. The V gene is TRBV12-3 or TRBV12-4, the J gene TRBJ1-1; no clear D. CDR3 size: 14 residues. CDR3 protein: CASSLGQLNTEAFF. CDR3 in DNA: TGTGCCAGCAGCTTAGGGCAGTTGAACACTGAAGCTTTCTTT.

This clonotype has a handful of counts. The chain couples TRBV18 to TRBJ2-7; TRBD1 aligns across 7 bases. Germline loops: CDR1 KGHSH, CDR2 LQKENI. Germline trimming cut 5 bases from V and 2 bases from J; bases unmatched to any gene: 6. The CDR3 contains 14 residues. The CDR3 spells CASSSETGPYEQYF. The CDR3 bases are TGTGCCAGCTCAAGCGAGACAGGGCCCTACGAGCAGTACTTC.

This clonotype was observed many times. The chain combines TRBV2 with TRBJ2-1, with 10 bases identical to TRBD2. Germline V gives CDR1 SNHLY, CDR2 FYNNEI. Trimming took 4 bases from V and 7 from J; bases not matched to a gene: 7. This CDR3 contains 15 residues. The CDR3 DNA reads TGTGCCAGCAGTGCAACTAGCGGGAACTTGAATGAGCAGTTCTTC. This codes for CASSATSGNLNEQFF.

The rearrangement joins TRBV24-1 to TRBJ2-1; 7 bases fit TRBD2. CDR1 is KGHDR, CDR2 SFDVKD, per germline. The CDR3 extends over 17 amino acids. V shed 4 bases, J shed 7 bases, and the junction held 15 bases outside the gene matches. Here the CDR3 reads CATSDVVGGSPGNEQFF. The CDR3 coding sequence is TGTGCCACCAGTGACGTCGTGGGCGGGAGCCCTGGAAATGAGCAGTTCTTC.

With respect to this clonotype: This sequence may be a read error, since a much larger clone differs from it by one base. This rearrangement joins TRBV11-3 to TRBJ2-5; D is possibly TRBD1 or TRBD2 (5 bases each). CDR1 and CDR2 from the germline V gene are SGHNT and YENEEA. The V end was cut by 3 bases, the J end by 5 bases, with 16 bases between. The CDR3 length is 15 residues. CDR3 sequence reads: CASSFHQDRGETQYF. The CDR3 coding sequence is TGTGCCAGCAGCTTTCATCAGGACCGGGGCGAGACCCAGTACTTC.

This clonotype was seen a few times. The CDR3: CASSEWGTREGHEQYF. The CDR3 coding sequence is TGTGCCAGCAGTGAATGGGGGACTAGAGAGGGCCACGAGCAGTACTTC. The chain employs TRBV6-1 and TRBJ2-7, with 8 bases fitting TRBD2. With 2 bases clipped from V and 5 bases from J, the junction kept 11 bases outside the gene matches. Germline lookup yields CDR1 MNHNS and CDR2 SASEGT. There are 16 residues in the CDR3.

The sample holds many counts of this clonotype. The rearrangement joins TRBV12-3 or TRBV12-4 to TRBJ2-1; D is uncertain. V shed 0 bases and J shed 7 bases, with 4 bases lying between them. The CDR3 consists of 12 residues. This CDR3 is CASSLARNEQFF. The CDR3 coding sequence is TGTGCCAGCAGTTTAGCTAGAAATGAGCAGTTCTTC.

This clonotype was found many times. The V and J genes are TRBV20-1 and TRBJ2-5, with D possibly being TRBD1 or TRBD2 (5 bases each). The CDR3 consists of 13 residues. V dropped 3 bases and J dropped 4 bases, with 12 bases sitting between them. Germline CDR1 DFQATT, CDR2 SNEGSKA (reference sequence). CDR3 DNA sequence: TGCAGTGCTAGTCTGGGGGTCGGAGAGACCCAGTACTTC. Its protein product is CSASLGVGETQYF.

At least ten counts were recorded for this clonotype. The chain couples TRBV27 to TRBJ1-6; 9 bases are a match to TRBD1. This CDR3 is 16 amino acids long. Germline V gene lookup returns CDR1 MNHEY and CDR2 SMNVEV (reference sequence). The trim removed 4 bases at V and 6 bases at J, leaving 7 bases unmatched. The CDR3 sequence is CASSSRGTGSNSPLHF. In DNA form, the CDR3 reads TGTGCCAGCAGTTCCCGCGGGACAGGGAGTAATTCACCCCTCCACTTT.

This clonotype was observed a few times. The chain uses TRBV20-1 and TRBJ2-7, with 11 nucleotides matching TRBD1. This CDR3 is 13 amino acids long. With 1 base clipped from V and 5 bases from J, the junction kept 1 base outside the gene matches. Germline values: CDR1 DFQATT, CDR2 SNEGSKA (reference sequence). The DNA of the CDR3 is TGCAGTGCTAGAGGGACAGGGGGCGACGAGCAGTACTTC. Amino acid sequence: CSARGTGGDEQYF.

This clonotype was seen many times. V is TRBV6-1 and J is TRBJ1-1, with 8 bases matching TRBD1. The CDR3 covers 17 residues. Germline V gives CDR1 MNHNS, CDR2 SASEGT. The junction had 16 bases not matched to a gene; V was cut back by 6 bases and J by 4 bases. The CDR3, as DNA: TGTGCCAGCAGCCCTCCCCTCCTGGACAGGGCGGGCACTGAAGCTTTCTTT. Residues: CASSPPLLDRAGTEAFF.

This clonotype was seen many times. J is TRBJ2-3 and V is TRBV20-1; 10 bases are a match to TRBD2. The CDR3 is 15 residues long. Germline CDR1 DFQATT, CDR2 SNEGSKA (reference sequence). The junction had 8 bases not matched to a gene; V was cut back by 6 bases and J by 2 bases. The CDR3 spells CSALPLAGNTDTQYF. The CDR3 DNA sequence: TGCAGTGCCCTCCCACTAGCGGGGAACACAGATACGCAGTATTTT.

This clonotype has ten or more counts. This rearrangement joins TRBV29-1 to TRBJ2-7, with D perhaps TRBD1 (6 bases). V was pared by 5 bases and J by 5 bases, with 22 bases between. Germline V CDR1 and CDR2: SQVTM, ANQGSEA. This CDR3 comprises 15 residues. CDR3 DNA sequence: TGCAGCGTTAAGGAGACAATACAGGGTTGGGACGAGCAGTACTTC. It yields the protein CSVKETIQGWDEQYF.

This clonotype has a count of ten or more. This chain uses TRBV6-2 or TRBV6-3 with TRBJ1-5, with D unresolved. CDR1 and CDR2 (germline): MNHEY, SVGEGT. The CDR3 loop spans 16 amino acids. The V end lost 5 bases, the J end lost 0 bases, and 14 bases lay between the germline ends. The CDR3 DNA sequence: TGTGCCAGCAGTGAGTTCATGAGTTATAGCAATCAGCCCCAGCATTTT. Translated, it gives CASSEFMSYSNQPQHF.

This chain links TRBV5-6 with TRBJ2-6; D unresolved. Germline loops: CDR1 SGHDT, CDR2 YYEEEE. This CDR3 is 15 amino acids long. The V gene lost 4 bases and the J gene lost 1 base, with 9 bases spanning the gap. CDR3 protein: CASSPIGSGANVLTF. The CDR3 DNA sequence: TGTGCCAGCAGCCCCATAGGGTCTGGGGCCAACGTCCTGACTTTC.